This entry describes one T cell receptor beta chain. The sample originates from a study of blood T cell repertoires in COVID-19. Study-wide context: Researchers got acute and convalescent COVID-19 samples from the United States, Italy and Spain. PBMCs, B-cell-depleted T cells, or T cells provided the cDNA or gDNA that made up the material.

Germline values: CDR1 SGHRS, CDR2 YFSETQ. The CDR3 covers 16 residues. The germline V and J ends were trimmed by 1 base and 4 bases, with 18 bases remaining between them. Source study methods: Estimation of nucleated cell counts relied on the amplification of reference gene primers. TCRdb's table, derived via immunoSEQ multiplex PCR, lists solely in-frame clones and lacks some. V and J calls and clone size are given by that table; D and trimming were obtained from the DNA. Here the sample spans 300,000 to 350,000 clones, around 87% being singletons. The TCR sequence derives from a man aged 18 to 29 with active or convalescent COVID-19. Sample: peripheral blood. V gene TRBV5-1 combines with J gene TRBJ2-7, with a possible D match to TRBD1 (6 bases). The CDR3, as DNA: TGCGCCAGCAGCTTGATGGGGGCTTTCGATTATTACGAGCAGTACTTC. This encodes CASSLMGAFDYYEQYF.